This TCR beta chain was sequenced during a study of cytotoxic CD8 clonotypes in ibrutinib-treated CLL. Study background: Average yields of roughly 260,000 productive templates and approximately 100,000 productive rearrangements characterized the samples. General study points: Exceeding age-matched healthy donors, baseline clonality also tracked the counts of circulating CD8+ T cells.

Target depth was 1 in 200,000 to 1 in 1 million T cells, about 10x per clonotype. Sequencing used immunoSEQ multiplex PCR; TCRdb keeps in-frame clones, though not all of them. Of around 130,000 clones in the sample, 84% are singletons; the top ten hold 3% to 4%. Trimming removed 5 bases at V and 4 bases at J, with 18 bases between. Germline V gene data show CDR1 as MDHEN and CDR2 as SYDVKM. This CDR3 contains 15 residues. Points on this clone: Its antigen is unknown.

The receptor's source is a human donor with chronic lymphocytic leukemia. This specimen was PBMCs, taken after 24 months of ibrutinib treatment. The J gene is TRBJ2-7, the V gene TRBV28, with a possible D match to TRBD2 (5 bases). The chain's CDR3 is CASSTNGPQRYEQYF. The CDR3 DNA reads TGTGCCAGCAGTACCAATGGACCTCAGCGGTACGAGCAGTACTTC.